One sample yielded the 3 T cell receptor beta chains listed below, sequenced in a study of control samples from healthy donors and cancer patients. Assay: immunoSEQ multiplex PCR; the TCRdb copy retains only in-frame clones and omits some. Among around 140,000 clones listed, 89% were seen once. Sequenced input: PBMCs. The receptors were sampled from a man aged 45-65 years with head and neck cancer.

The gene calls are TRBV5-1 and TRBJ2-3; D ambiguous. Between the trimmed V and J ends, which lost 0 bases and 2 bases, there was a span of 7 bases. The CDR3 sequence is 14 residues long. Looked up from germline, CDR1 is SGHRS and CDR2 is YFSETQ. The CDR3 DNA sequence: TGCGCCAGCAGCTTGGGGCGGAACACAGATACGCAGTATTTT. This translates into CASSLGRNTDTQYF.

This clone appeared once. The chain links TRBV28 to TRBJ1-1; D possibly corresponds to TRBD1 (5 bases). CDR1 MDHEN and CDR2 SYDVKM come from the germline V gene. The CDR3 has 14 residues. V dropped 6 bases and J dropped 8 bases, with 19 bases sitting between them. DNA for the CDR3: TGTGCCAGCAGACGAACCGGGACCGAGAGCGAAGCTTTCTTT. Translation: CASRRTGTESEAFF.

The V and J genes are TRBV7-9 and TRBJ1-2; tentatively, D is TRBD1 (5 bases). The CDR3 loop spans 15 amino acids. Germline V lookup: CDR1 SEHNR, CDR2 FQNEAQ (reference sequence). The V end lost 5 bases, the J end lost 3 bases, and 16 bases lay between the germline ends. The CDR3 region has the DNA TGTGCCAGCAGCGCCGGGATCCAGGGCCACTATGGCTACACCTTC. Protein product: CASSAGIQGHYGYTF.